These T cell receptor beta chains were read from a single sample in a study of shared clonotypes between healthy human individuals. The repertoire was sequenced with immunoSEQ multiplex PCR; TCRdb's copy has only in-frame clones and lacks some. The sample lists about 710,000 clones, approximately 77% occurring once. The source material was memory CD4+ T cells sorted from blood. Receptors were obtained from a woman in her 30s in good health. Each CDR3 is given with its conserved first and last residue. A D gene is named only where the DNA matches it firmly. Size values are once, few and many counts, or a class for expanded clones, and some rows have none.

d_call | j_call | v_call | clone_size | cdr3_aa | cdr3_nt
NA | TRBJ2-1 | TRBV6-5 | NA | CASSRRSSYNEQFF | TGTGCCAGCAGCCGGAGGAGCTCCTACAATGAGCAGTTCTTC
TRBD1 | TRBJ1-1 | TRBV30 | NA | CAWSYRDRAFF | TGTGCCTGGAGTTACAGGGACAGGGCTTTCTTT
NA | TRBJ1-5 | TRBV10-3 | NA | CAINDGYNQPQHF | TGTGCCATCAACGACGGCTACAATCAGCCCCAGCATTTT
NA | TRBJ2-6 | TRBV2 | NA | CASRKTGQISGANVLTF | TGTGCCAGCAGGAAGACAGGCCAGATTTCTGGGGCCAACGTCCTGACTTTC
NA | TRBJ1-1 | TRBV7-2 | NA | CASSHSGRGAEAFF | TGTGCCAGCAGCCACAGCGGCCGTGGGGCTGAAGCTTTCTTT
NA | TRBJ2-7 | TRBV28 | NA | CASSPADGTYEQYF | TGTGCCAGCAGTCCGGCGGACGGGACCTACGAGCAGTACTTC
NA | TRBJ1-1 | TRBV27 | NA | CASSSPGTYSEAFF | TGTGCCAGCAGTTCCCCCGGGACATACTCTGAAGCTTTCTTT
NA | TRBJ1-2 | TRBV6-5 | NA | CASTDPGRSYGYTF | TGTGCCAGCACCGACCCCGGGCGGTCCTATGGCTACACCTTC
NA | TRBJ1-6 | TRBV20-1 | NA | CSADSNSPLHF | TGCAGTGCGGATTCCAATTCACCCCTCCACTTT
TRBD1 | TRBJ2-6 | TRBV11-3 | once | CASSPTGAGANVLTF | TGTGCCAGCAGCCCTACAGGGGCTGGGGCCAACGTCCTGACTTTC
NA | TRBJ2-5 | TRBV5-1 | NA | CASSLGQDQETQYF | TGCGCCAGCAGCTTGGGACAGGACCAAGAGACCCAGTACTTC
NA | TRBJ2-2 | TRBV29-1 | few | CSTRWATFGELFF | TGCAGCACCAGGTGGGCTACTTTCGGGGAGCTGTTTTTT
NA | TRBJ1-1 | TRBV30 | NA | CAWSTGLGTEAFF | TGTGCCTGGAGTACAGGGCTGGGCACTGAAGCTTTCTTT
TRBD2 | TRBJ2-1 | TRBV5-1 | NA | CASSLVASGPSNEQFF | TGCGCCAGCAGCTTGGTTGCTAGCGGGCCCTCCAATGAGCAGTTCTTC
TRBD2 | TRBJ2-3 | TRBV10-3 | NA | CAISGTSGGTDTQYF | TGTGCCATCAGTGGGACTAGCGGTGGCACAGATACGCAGTATTTT
NA | TRBJ2-1 | TRBV5-1 | few | CASSLMSSSYNEQFF | TGCGCCAGCAGCTTGATGTCGAGCTCCTACAATGAGCAGTTCTTC
NA | TRBJ1-5 | TRBV18 | NA | CASSPGADQPQHF | TGTGCCAGCTCACCAGGGGCCGATCAGCCCCAGCATTTT
NA | TRBJ1-1 | TRBV11-2 | many | CASSPLGGTEAFF | TGTGCCAGCAGCCCCCTCGGGGGCACTGAAGCTTTCTTT
NA | TRBJ2-6 | TRBV27 | once | CASTPRAVSGANVLTF | TGTGCCAGCACCCCGCGGGCAGTCTCTGGGGCCAACGTCCTGACTTTC
TRBD2 | TRBJ2-1 | TRBV6-5 | NA | CASMNSGRAKDEQFF | TGTGCCAGCATGAATAGCGGGAGGGCCAAGGATGAGCAGTTCTTC
TRBD1 | TRBJ1-4 | TRBV19 | NA | CASTRTGYEKLFF | TGTGCCAGTACCAGGACAGGGTACGAAAAACTGTTTTTT
NA | TRBJ2-1 | TRBV18 | NA | CASMGGASDNEQFF | TGTGCCTCGATGGGGGGGGCTTCTGACAATGAGCAGTTCTTC
NA | TRBJ1-2 | TRBV6-6 | many | CASTQPDRANYGYTF | TGTGCCAGCACCCAACCTGACAGAGCTAACTATGGCTACACCTTC
NA | TRBJ2-7 | TRBV5-5 | NA | CASSWGPGLSTYEQYF | TGTGCCAGCAGCTGGGGACCGGGACTTTCAACCTACGAGCAGTACTTC
NA | TRBJ1-2 | TRBV15 | NA | CATSRDRYGYTF | TGTGCCACCAGCAGAGATCGCTATGGCTACACCTTC
TRBD2 | TRBJ2-1 | TRBV27 | NA | CASTYTGTSDEQFF | TGTGCCAGCACCTATACTGGGACTAGTGATGAGCAGTTCTTC
TRBD1 | TRBJ1-3 | TRBV2 | NA | CASSRQGTGNTIYF | TGTGCCAGCAGTCGACAGGGAACTGGAAACACCATATATTTT
TRBD2 | TRBJ2-3 | TRBV5-1 | NA | CASSLGRETDTQYF | TGCGCCAGCAGCTTGGGGCGGGAGACAGATACGCAGTATTTT
NA | TRBJ2-5 | TRBV4-1 | NA | CASSPGTQETQYF | TGCGCCAGCAGCCCAGGGACGCAAGAGACCCAGTACTTC
NA | TRBJ2-1 | TRBV7-9 | NA | CASSKYDNRDEQFF | TGTGCCAGCAGTAAATACGACAACCGGGATGAGCAGTTCTTC
NA | TRBJ1-2 | TRBV2 | NA | CASSFLGTAGDTF | TGTGCCAGCAGTTTCTTAGGGACCGCCGGGGACACCTTC
NA | TRBJ1-5 | TRBV7-8 | NA | CASSVTRLNQPQHF | TGTGCCAGCAGCGTAACTCGACTCAATCAGCCCCAGCATTTT
NA | TRBJ2-6 | TRBV19 | NA | CASSIPPRGRPEEANVLTF | TGTGCCAGTAGTATACCCCCCCGGGGGCGCCCCGAGGAGGCCAACGTCCTGACTTTC
TRBD2 | TRBJ2-3 | TRBV28 | NA | CASSGGTSFHTQYF | TGTGCCAGCAGTGGCGGGACTAGCTTCCATACGCAGTATTTT
NA | TRBJ2-2 | TRBV11-2 | NA | CASRLGLGTGELFF | TGTGCCAGCCGTTTGGGATTGGGCACCGGGGAGCTGTTTTTT
TRBD1 | TRBJ2-3 | TRBV11-3 | NA | CASSPGQGLTDTQYF | TGTGCCAGCAGCCCGGGACAGGGTCTGACAGATACGCAGTATTTT
TRBD1 | TRBJ2-4 | TRBV28 | NA | CASTRQGLKNIQYF | TGTGCCAGCACCCGACAGGGGCTAAAAAACATTCAGTACTTC
NA | TRBJ2-7 | TRBV11-3 | NA | CASSLAGGEYEQYF | TGTGCCAGCAGCTTAGCAGGTGGGGAATACGAGCAGTACTTC
NA | TRBJ1-1 | TRBV10-3 | NA | CAISDSRDTEAFF | TGTGCCATCAGTGATTCACGGGACACTGAAGCTTTCTTT
NA | TRBJ2-1 | TRBV6-5 | NA | CASRSGATHEQFF | TGTGCCAGCAGGTCTGGCGCCACCCATGAGCAGTTCTTC
TRBD1 | TRBJ1-4 | TRBV19 | NA | CASSTTGNTNEKLFF | TGTGCCAGTAGTACGACAGGGAATACTAATGAAAAACTGTTTTTT
NA | TRBJ2-3 | TRBV13 | NA | CASTRLGTGMDTQYF | TGTGCCAGCACCCGACTTGGCACCGGGATGGATACGCAGTATTTT
TRBD2 | TRBJ2-7 | TRBV6-6 | once | CASSYPKAGAYEQYF | TGTGCCAGCAGTTACCCCAAAGCGGGAGCCTACGAGCAGTACTTC
NA | TRBJ1-5 | TRBV5-6 | once | CASSLAVGLGTNQPQHF | TGTGCCAGCAGTTTAGCTGTAGGGTTGGGGACCAATCAGCCCCAGCATTTT
NA | TRBJ2-2 | TRBV5-1 | NA | CASSLSAANTGELFF | TGCGCCAGCAGCTTAAGTGCCGCGAACACCGGGGAGCTGTTTTTT
NA | TRBJ1-1 | TRBV9 | NA | CASSKGGTDTEAFF | TGTGCCAGCAGCAAGGGAGGAACGGACACTGAAGCTTTCTTT
TRBD1 | TRBJ1-3 | TRBV18 | NA | CASSPPQGASGNTVYF | TGTGCCAGCTCACCACCGCAGGGGGCGAGTGGAAACACCGTATATTTT
NA | TRBJ1-1 | TRBV27 | NA | CASSLSADGRGTEAFF | TGTGCCAGCAGTTTATCCGCGGACGGCCGGGGCACTGAAGCTTTCTTT
NA | TRBJ2-3 | TRBV7-2 | NA | CASSLKGGSDTQYF | TGTGCCAGCAGCTTAAAGGGAGGATCAGATACGCAGTATTTT
NA | TRBJ2-3 | TRBV7-2 | NA | CASSRGHPGTDTQYF | TGTGCCAGCAGCCGGGGGCATCCCGGCACAGATACGCAGTATTTT
TRBD2 | TRBJ2-2 | TRBV6-1 | few | CASRGGSRTGELFF | TGTGCCAGCAGGGGCGGGAGCCGTACCGGGGAGCTGTTTTTT
TRBD1 | TRBJ1-2 | TRBV27 | few | CASSLTAGTARYGYTF | TGTGCCAGCAGTTTAACGGCCGGGACAGCGAGATATGGCTACACCTTC
TRBD1 | TRBJ2-1 | TRBV7-8 | NA | CASSLARRDRVLNEQFF | TGTGCCAGCAGCTTAGCCCGAAGGGACAGGGTCCTCAATGAGCAGTTCTTC
TRBD2 | TRBJ2-7 | TRBV19 | NA | CASSPQAGIYEQYF | TGTGCCAGTAGCCCCCAAGCGGGAATCTACGAGCAGTACTTC
NA | TRBJ1-2 | TRBV5-1 | NA | CASSAGSSTIIYTF | TGCGCCAGCAGCGCGGGGTCGTCTACTATCATCTACACCTTC
TRBD2 | TRBJ2-7 | TRBV18 | NA | CASSVTATSGRGEQYF | TGTGCCAGCTCAGTTACCGCGACTAGCGGGAGAGGCGAGCAGTACTTC
NA | TRBJ2-1 | TRBV28 | NA | CASSFGGEGENEQFF | TGTGCCAGCAGTTTCGGGGGTGAGGGCGAAAATGAGCAGTTCTTC
NA | TRBJ2-2 | TRBV9 | NA | CASSAARGGNTGELFF | TGTGCCAGCAGCGCAGCCAGAGGGGGGAACACCGGGGAGCTGTTTTTT